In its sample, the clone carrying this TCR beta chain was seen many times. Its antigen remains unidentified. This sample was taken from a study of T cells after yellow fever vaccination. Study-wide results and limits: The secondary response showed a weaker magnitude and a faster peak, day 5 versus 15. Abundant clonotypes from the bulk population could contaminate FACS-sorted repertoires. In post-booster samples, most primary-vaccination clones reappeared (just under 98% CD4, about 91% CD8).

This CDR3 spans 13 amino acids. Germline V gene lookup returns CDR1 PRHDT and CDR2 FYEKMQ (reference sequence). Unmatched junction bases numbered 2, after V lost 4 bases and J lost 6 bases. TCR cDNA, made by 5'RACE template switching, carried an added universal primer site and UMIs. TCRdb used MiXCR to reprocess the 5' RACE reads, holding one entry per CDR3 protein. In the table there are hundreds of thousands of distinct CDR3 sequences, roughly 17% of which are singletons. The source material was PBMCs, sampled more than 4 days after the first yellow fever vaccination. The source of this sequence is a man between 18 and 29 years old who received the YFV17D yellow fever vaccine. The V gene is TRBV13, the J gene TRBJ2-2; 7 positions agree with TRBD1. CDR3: CASSSQGAGELFF. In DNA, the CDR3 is TGTGCCAGCAGCTCTCAGGGGGCCGGGGAGCTGTTTTTT. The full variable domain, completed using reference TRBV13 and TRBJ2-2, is AAGVIQSPRHLIKEKRETATLKCYPIPRHDTVYWYQQGPGQDPQFLISFYEKMQSDKGSIPDRFSAQQFSDYHSELNMSSLELGDSALYFCASSSQGAGELFFGEGSRLTVL.